These 6 T cell receptor beta chains were all obtained from the same sample, sequenced in a study of blood T cell repertoires in COVID-19 (dated by TCRdb to the early 2020s). Receptors were amplified or captured by the immunoSEQ multiplex PCR assay. TCRdb obtained this table from immuneACCESS and retained in-frame rearrangements with V and J assigned. These tables miss some clones; where compared with another copy, unresolved V genes account for less than half of the shortfall, and the remainder is unexplained. This sample gives approximately 400,000 clones in total; around 89% of them show up just once. Roughly 12% of the sample is in the top ten clones. The material sequenced was peripheral blood. The receptors stem from a woman between 45 and 60 years old with COVID-19, enrolled during active disease.

The chain employs TRBV21-1 and TRBJ2-1; the DNA was not used to check the table's D call, TRBD2. TRBV21-1 is marked as a pseudogene. The CDR3 runs to 19 residues. The CDR3 is CASENPASLAGWYYNEQFF. The CDR3 DNA follows: TGTGCCAGCGAGAATCCAGCCTCATTAGCGGGGTGGTATTACAATGAGCAGTTCTTC.

The chain employs TRBV2 and TRBJ2-7, with a weak D call TRBD1 (5 bases). Germline V gene sequence: CDR1 SNHLY, CDR2 FYNNEI. This CDR3 is 11 amino acids long. V was clipped by 10 bases and J by 2 bases, with 9 bases between them. Here the CDR3 reads CATRQTYEQYF. The CDR3 coding sequence is TGTGCCACCCGACAGACCTACGAGCAGTACTTC. The variable domain in full, completed from reference TRBV2 and TRBJ2-7, reads EPEVTQTPSHQVTQMGQEVILRCVPISNHLYFYWYRQILGQKVEFLVSFYNNEISEKSEIFDDQFSVERPDGSNFTLKIRSTKLEDSAMYFCATRQTYEQYFGPGTRLTVT.

The chain carries TRBV2 and TRBJ1-2; 9 positions match TRBD1. Germline values: CDR1 SNHLY, CDR2 FYNNEI. The CDR3 has 19 amino acids. The J segment lost 0 bases and the V segment lost 6 bases, leaving 17 bases of the junction unmatched. CDR3 sequence: CASSEPQGAKYHPNYGYTF. The CDR3 region has the DNA TGTGCCAGCAGCGAACCACAGGGGGCGAAATACCACCCTAACTATGGCTACACCTTC.

The chain links TRBV5-4 to TRBJ1-3; D might be TRBD1 (6 bases). The CDR3 loop spans 15 amino acids. Looked up from germline, CDR1 is SGHNT and CDR2 is YYREEE (reference sequence). V lost 2 bases to trimming and J lost 4 bases, with 13 bases between them. DNA of the CDR3: TGTGCCAGCAGCTTACAGACAGGAACGGGAAACACCATATATTTT. Its translation is CASSLQTGTGNTIYF.

The gene calls are TRBV6-5 and TRBJ2-3; TRBD2 is a possible D gene (6 bases). The germline V gene encodes CDR1 MNHEY and CDR2 SVGAGI. The V and J ends lost 7 bases and 6 bases respectively, with 14 bases between them. The CDR3 consists of 13 residues. The CDR3 region is CASTSAGRDTQYF. The CDR3 bases are TGTGCCAGCACATCGGCAGGGAGGGATACGCAGTATTTT.

This clone showed up just once. The V and J genes are TRBV7-9 and TRBJ2-5; 10 nucleotides align to TRBD2. V shed 3 bases, J shed 0 bases, and the junction held 4 bases outside the gene matches. CDR3 length: 16 residues. The germline CDR1 and CDR2 sequences are SEHNR and FQNEAQ (reference sequence). CDR3 DNA sequence: TGTGCCAGCAGCTTTAACCTAGCGGGGGACCAAGAGACCCAGTACTTC. Protein product: CASSFNLAGDQETQYF.